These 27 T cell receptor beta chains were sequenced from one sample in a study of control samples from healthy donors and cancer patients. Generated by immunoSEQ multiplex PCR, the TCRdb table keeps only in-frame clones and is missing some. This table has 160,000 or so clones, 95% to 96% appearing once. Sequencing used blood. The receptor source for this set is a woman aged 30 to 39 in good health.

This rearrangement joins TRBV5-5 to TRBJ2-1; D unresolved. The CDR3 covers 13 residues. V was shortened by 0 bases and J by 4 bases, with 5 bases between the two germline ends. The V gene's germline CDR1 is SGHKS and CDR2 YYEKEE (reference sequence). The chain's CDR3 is CASSLGPYNEQFF. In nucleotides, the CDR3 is TGTGCCAGCAGCTTGGGCCCATACAATGAGCAGTTCTTC.

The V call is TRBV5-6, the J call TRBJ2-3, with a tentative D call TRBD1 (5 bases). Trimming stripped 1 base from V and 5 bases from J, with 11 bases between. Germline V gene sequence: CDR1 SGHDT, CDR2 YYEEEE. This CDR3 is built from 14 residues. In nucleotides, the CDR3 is TGTGCCAGCAGCTTGATTTTCAGGGTAGATACGCAGTATTTT. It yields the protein CASSLIFRVDTQYF. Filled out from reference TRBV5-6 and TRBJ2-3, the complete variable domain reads DAGVTQSPTHLIKTRGQQVTLRCSPKSGHDTVSWYQQALGQGPQFIFQYYEEEERQRGNFPDRFSGHQFPNYSSELNVNALLLGDSALYLCASSLIFRVDTQYFGPGTRLTVL.

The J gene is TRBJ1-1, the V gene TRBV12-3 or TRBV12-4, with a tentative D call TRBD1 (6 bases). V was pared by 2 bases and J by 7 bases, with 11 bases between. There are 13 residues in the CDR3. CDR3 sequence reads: CASSLWVGGEAFF. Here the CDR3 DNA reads TGTGCCAGCAGTTTATGGGTAGGGGGTGAAGCTTTCTTT.

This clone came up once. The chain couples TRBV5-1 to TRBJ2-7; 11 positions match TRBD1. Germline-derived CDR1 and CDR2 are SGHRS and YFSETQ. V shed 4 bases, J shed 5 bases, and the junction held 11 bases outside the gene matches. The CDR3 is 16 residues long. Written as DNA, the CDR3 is TGCGCCAGCAGCCCGACTGGGTGGGACAGGGGGAACGAGCAGTACTTC. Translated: CASSPTGWDRGNEQYF.

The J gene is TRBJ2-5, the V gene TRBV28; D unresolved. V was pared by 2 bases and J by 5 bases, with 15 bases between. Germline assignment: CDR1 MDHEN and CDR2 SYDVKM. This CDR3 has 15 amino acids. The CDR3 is CASSLPVGMGETQYF. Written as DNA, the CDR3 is TGTGCCAGCAGTTTACCAGTAGGGATGGGGGAGACCCAGTACTTC.

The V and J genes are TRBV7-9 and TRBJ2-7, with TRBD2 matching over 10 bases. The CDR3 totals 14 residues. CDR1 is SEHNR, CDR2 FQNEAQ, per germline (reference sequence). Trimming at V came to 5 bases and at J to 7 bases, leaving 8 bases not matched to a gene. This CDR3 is CASSRAGGPGEQYF. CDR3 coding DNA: TGTGCCAGCAGCCGAGCGGGAGGGCCGGGAGAGCAGTACTTC.

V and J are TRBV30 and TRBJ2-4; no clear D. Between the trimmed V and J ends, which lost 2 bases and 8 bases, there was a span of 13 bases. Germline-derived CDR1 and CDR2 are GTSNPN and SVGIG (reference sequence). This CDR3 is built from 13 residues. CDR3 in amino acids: CAWSRVLEDIQYF. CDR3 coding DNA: TGTGCCTGGAGTCGCGTTTTAGAGGACATTCAGTACTTC.

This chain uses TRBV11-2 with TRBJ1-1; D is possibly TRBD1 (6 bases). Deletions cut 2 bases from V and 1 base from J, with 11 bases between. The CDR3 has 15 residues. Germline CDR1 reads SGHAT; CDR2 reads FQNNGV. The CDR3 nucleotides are TGTGCCAGCAGCTTATCTCTGGGGGCGAACACTGAAGCTTTCTTT. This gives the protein CASSLSLGANTEAFF.

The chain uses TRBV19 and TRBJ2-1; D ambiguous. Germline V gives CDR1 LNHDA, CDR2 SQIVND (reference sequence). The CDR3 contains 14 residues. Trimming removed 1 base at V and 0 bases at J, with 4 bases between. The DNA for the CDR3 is TGTGCCAGTAGTATAGCGGACTCCTACAATGAGCAGTTCTTC. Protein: CASSIADSYNEQFF.

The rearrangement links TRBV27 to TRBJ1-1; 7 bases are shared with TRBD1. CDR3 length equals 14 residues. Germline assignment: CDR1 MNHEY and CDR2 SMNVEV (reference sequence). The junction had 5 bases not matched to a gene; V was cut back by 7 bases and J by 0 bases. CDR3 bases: TGTGCCAGCAAAACTGGGACAGTGAACACTGAAGCTTTCTTT. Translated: CASKTGTVNTEAFF.

The CDR3 spells CASSDWTLTDTQYF. The CDR3, as DNA: TGTGCCAGCAGTGATTGGACCCTCACAGATACGCAGTATTTT. The rearrangement joins TRBV2 to TRBJ2-3; D call uncertain. CDR3 length equals 14 residues. The germline gives CDR1 SNHLY, CDR2 FYNNEI. Trimming stripped 3 bases from V and 2 bases from J, with 9 bases between.

The CDR3 DNA sequence: TGTGCCAGCAGCTTAGGGTCAACTAATGAAAAACTGTTTTTT. Protein: CASSLGSTNEKLFF. The J gene is TRBJ1-4, the V gene TRBV7-9; D unresolved. The length of the CDR3 is 14 residues. The germline gives CDR1 SEHNR, CDR2 FQNEAQ (reference sequence). Trimming pared 1 base from V and 0 bases from J, leaving 3 bases between.

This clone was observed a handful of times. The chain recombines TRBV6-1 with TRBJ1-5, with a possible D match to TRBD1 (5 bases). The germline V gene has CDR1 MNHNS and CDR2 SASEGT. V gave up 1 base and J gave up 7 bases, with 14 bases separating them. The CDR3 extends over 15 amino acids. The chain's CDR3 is CASSEGPSGGQPQHF. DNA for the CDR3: TGTGCCAGCAGTGAAGGTCCCTCCGGGGGACAGCCCCAGCATTTT.

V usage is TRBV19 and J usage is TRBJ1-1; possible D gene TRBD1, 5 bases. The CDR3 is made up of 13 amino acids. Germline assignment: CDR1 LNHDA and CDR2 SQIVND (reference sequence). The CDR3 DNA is TGTGCTTCGTTGGCGGGGCTGGGCACTGAAGCTTTCTTT. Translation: CASLAGLGTEAFF.

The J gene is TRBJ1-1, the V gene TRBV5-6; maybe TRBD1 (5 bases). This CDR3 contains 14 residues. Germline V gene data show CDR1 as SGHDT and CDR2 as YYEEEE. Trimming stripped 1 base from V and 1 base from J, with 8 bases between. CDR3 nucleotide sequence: TGTGCCAGCAGCTTGCTGACAGCGAACACTGAAGCTTTCTTT. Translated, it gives CASSLLTANTEAFF.

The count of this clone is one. CDR3 in amino acids: CASSTEGGLPINEQFF. The DNA for the CDR3 is TGTGCCAGCAGCACCGAGGGGGGTCTTCCCATCAATGAGCAGTTCTTC. This chain uses TRBV11-2 with TRBJ2-1; either TRBD1 or TRBD2 may fit D (6 bases each). Germline loops: CDR1 SGHAT, CDR2 FQNNGV. Between the trimmed V and J ends, which lost 5 bases and 6 bases, there was a span of 20 bases. CDR3 size: 16 residues.

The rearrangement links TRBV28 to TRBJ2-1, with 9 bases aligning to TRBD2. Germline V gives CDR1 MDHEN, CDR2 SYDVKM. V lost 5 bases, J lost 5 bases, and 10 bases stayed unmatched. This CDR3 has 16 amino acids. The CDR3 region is CASSTLAGFGDNEQFF. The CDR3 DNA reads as TGTGCCAGCAGTACCCTAGCGGGATTCGGCGACAATGAGCAGTTCTTC.

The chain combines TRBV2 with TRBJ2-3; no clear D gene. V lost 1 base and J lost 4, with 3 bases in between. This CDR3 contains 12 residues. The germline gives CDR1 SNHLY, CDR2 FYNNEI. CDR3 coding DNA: TGTGCCAGCAGTGAAGACCCAGATACGCAGTATTTT. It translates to CASSEDPDTQYF.

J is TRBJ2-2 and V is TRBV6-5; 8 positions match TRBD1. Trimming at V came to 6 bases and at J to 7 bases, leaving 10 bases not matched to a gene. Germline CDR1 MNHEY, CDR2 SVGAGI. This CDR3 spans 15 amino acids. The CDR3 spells CASSYETGVVGELFF. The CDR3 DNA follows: TGTGCCAGCAGCTACGAGACAGGGGTTGTCGGGGAGCTGTTTTTT.

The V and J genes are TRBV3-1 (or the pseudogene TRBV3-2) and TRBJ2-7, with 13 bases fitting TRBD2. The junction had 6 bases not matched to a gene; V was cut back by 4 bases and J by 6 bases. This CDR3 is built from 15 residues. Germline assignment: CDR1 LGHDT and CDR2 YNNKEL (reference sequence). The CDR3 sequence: CASSRGLAGVIEQYF. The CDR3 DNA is TGTGCCAGCAGCCGCGGACTAGCGGGAGTAATCGAGCAGTACTTC.

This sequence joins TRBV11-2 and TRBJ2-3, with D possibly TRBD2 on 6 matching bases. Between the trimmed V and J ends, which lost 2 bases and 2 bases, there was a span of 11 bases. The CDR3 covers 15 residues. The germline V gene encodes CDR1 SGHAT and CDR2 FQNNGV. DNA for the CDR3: TGTGCCAGCAGCTTATTTCGGGAGAACACAGATACGCAGTATTTT. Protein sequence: CASSLFRENTDTQYF.

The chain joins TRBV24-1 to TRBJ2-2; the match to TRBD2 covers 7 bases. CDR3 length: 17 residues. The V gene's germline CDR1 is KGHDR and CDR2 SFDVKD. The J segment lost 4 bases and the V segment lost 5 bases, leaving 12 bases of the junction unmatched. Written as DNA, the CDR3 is TGTGCCACCAGTGGATTTGGTTCCAGGGAGGGCACCGGGGAGCTGTTTTTT. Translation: CATSGFGSREGTGELFF.

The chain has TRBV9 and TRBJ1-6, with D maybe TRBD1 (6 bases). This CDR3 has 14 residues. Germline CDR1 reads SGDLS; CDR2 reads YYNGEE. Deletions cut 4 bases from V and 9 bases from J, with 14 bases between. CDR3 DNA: TGTGCCAGCAGCAGCCGACAGGTTGGTTCACCCCTCCACTTT. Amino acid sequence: CASSSRQVGSPLHF.

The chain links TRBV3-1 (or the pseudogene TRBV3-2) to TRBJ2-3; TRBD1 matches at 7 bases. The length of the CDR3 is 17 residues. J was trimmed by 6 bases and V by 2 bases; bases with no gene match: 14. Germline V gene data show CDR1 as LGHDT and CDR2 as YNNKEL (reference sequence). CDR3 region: CASSQPPRRQGTDTQYF. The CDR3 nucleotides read TGTGCCAGCAGCCAACCCCCGAGGAGACAGGGTACCGATACGCAGTATTTT.

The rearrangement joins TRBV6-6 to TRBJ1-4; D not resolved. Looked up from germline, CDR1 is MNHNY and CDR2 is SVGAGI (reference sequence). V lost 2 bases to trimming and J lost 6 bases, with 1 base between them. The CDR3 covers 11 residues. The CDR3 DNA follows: TGTGCCAGCAGTTACGATGAAAAACTGTTTTTT. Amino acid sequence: CASSYDEKLFF.

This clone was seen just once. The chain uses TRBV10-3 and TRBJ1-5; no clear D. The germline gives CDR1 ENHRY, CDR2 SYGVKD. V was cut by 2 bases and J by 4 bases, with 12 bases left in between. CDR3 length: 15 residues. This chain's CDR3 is CAISEGRQFNQPQHF. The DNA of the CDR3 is TGTGCCATCAGTGAGGGAAGGCAGTTTAATCAGCCCCAGCATTTT.

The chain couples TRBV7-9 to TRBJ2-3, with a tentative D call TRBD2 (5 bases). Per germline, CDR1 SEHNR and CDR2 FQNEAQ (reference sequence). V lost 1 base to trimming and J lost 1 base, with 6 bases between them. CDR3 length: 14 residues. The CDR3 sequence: CASSLVRGTDTQYF. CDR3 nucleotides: TGTGCCAGCAGCTTAGTGAGGGGCACAGATACGCAGTATTTT.